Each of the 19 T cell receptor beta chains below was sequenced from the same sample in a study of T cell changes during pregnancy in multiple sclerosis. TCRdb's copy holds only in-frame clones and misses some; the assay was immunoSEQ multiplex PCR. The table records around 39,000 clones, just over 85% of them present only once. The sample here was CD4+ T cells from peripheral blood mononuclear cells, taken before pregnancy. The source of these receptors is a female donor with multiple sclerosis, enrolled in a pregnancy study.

Here the CDR3 reads CASSLGTSGSYTQYF. Here the CDR3 DNA reads TGTGCCAGCAGCCTCGGGACTAGCGGGAGTTATACGCAGTATTTT. The V and J genes are TRBV7-8 and TRBJ2-3; 14 bases map to TRBD2. The CDR3 sequence is 15 residues long. With V trimmed by 5 bases and J by 7 bases, 5 bases remained unmatched. CDR1 and CDR2 from the germline V gene are SGHVS and FQNEAQ.

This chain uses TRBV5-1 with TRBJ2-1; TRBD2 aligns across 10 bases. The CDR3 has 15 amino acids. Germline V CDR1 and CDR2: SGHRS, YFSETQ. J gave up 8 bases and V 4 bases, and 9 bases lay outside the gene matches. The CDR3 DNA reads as TGCGCCAGCAGCCCATCTAGCGGGAGTTTCGATGAGCAGTTCTTC. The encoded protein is CASSPSSGSFDEQFF.

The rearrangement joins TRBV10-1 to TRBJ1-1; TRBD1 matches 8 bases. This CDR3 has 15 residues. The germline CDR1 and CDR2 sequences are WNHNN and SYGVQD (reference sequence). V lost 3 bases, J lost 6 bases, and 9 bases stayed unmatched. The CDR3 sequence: CASSERGQVISEAFF. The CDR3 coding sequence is TGCGCCAGCAGTGAACGGGGACAGGTCATCTCTGAAGCTTTCTTT.

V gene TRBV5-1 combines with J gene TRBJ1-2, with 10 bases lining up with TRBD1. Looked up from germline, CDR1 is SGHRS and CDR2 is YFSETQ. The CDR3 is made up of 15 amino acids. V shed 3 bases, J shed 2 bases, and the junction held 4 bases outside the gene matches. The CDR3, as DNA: TGCGCCAGCAGCTCGATGACAGGGGGCAACTATGGCTACACCTTC. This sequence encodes CASSSMTGGNYGYTF.

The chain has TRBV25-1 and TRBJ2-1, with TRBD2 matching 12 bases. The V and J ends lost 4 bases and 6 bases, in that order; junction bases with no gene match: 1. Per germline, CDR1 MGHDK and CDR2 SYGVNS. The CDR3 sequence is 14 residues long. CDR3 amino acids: CASSGGLAGNEQFF. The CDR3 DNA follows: TGTGCCAGCAGTGGGGGACTAGCGGGCAATGAGCAGTTCTTC.

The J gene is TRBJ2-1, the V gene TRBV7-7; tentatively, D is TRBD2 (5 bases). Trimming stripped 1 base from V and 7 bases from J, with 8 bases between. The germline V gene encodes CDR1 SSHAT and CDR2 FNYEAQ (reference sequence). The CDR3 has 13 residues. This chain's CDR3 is CASSLGTDNEQFF. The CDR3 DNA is TGTGCCAGCAGCTTAGGGACTGATAATGAGCAGTTCTTC.

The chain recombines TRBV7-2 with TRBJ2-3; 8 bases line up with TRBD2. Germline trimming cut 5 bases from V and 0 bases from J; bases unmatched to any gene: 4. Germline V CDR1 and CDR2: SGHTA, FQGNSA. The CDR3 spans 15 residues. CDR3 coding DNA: TGTGCCAGCAGCACCACTAGCGGAAGCACAGATACGCAGTATTTT. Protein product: CASSTTSGSTDTQYF.

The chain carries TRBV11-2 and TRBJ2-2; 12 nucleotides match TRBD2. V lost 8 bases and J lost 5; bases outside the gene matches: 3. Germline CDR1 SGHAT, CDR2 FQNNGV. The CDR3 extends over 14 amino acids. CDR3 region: CASQGTSGTGELFF. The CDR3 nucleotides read TGTGCCAGCCAAGGGACTAGCGGGACCGGGGAGCTGTTTTTT.

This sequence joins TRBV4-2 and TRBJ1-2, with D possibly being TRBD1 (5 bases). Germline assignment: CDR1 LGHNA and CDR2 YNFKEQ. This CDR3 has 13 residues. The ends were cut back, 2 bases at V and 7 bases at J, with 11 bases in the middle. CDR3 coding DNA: TGTGCCAGCAGCCAACGGCAGGGCAGTGGCTACACCTTC. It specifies CASSQRQGSGYTF.

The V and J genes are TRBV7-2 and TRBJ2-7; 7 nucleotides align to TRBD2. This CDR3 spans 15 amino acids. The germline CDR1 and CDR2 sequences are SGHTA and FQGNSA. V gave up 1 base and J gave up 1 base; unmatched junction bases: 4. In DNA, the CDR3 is TGTGCCAGCAGCTTAGGACTAGCAATATCCTACGAGCAGTACTTC. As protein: CASSLGLAISYEQYF.

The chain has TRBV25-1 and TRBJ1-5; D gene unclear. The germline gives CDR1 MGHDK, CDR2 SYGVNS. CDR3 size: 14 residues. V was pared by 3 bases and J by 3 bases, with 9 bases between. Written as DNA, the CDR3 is TGTGCCAGCAGTGACTTTTCTCTCAATCAGCCCCAGCATTTT. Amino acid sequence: CASSDFSLNQPQHF.

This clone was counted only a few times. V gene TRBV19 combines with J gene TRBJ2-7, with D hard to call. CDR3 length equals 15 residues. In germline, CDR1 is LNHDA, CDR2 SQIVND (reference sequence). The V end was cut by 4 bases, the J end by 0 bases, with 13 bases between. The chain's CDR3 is CASSRTVGTSYEQYF. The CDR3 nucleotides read TGTGCCAGTAGTAGAACAGTGGGCACCTCCTACGAGCAGTACTTC.

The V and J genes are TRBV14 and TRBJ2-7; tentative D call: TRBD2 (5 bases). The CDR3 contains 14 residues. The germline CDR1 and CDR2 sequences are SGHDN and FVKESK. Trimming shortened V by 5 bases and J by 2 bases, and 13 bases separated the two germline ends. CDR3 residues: CASSKPGLTYEQYF. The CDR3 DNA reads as TGTGCCAGCAGCAAGCCGGGGTTGACCTACGAGCAGTACTTC.

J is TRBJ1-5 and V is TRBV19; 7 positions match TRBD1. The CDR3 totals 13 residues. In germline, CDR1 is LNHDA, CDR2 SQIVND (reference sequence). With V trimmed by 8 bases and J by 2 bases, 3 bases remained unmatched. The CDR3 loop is CASGDRGNQPQHF. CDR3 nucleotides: TGTGCCAGTGGAGACAGGGGCAATCAGCCCCAGCATTTT. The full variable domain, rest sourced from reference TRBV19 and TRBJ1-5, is DGGITQSPKYLFRKEGQNVTLSCEQNLNHDAMYWYRQDPGQGLRLIYYSQIVNDFQKGDIAEGYSVSREKKESFPLTVTSAQKNPTAFYLCASGDRGNQPQHFGDGTRLSIL.

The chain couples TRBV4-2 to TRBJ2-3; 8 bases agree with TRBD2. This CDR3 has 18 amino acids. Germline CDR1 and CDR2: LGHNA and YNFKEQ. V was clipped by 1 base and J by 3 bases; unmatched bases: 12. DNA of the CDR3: TGTGCCAGCAGCCAAGCAAGCCAAGCGGGAGACGGAACAGATACGCAGTATTTT. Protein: CASSQASQAGDGTDTQYF.

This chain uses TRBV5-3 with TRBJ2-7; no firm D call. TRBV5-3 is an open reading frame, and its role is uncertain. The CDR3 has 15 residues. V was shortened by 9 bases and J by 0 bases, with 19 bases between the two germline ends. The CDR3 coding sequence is TGTGCCATCAATCCCCCTACTACTTTCTCCTACGAGCAGTACTTC. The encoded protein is CAINPPTTFSYEQYF.

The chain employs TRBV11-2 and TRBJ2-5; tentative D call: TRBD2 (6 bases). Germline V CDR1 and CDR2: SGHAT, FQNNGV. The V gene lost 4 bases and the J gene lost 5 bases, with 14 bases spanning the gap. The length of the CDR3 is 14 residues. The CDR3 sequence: CASSSRAGGETQYF. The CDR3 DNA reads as TGTGCCAGCAGCTCTAGGGCTGGGGGGGAGACCCAGTACTTC. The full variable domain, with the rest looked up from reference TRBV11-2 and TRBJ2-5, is EAGVAQSPRYKIIEKRQSVAFWCNPISGHATLYWYQQILGQGPKLLIQFQNNGVVDDSQLPKDRFSAERLKGVDSTLKIQPAKLEDSAVYLCASSSRAGGETQYFGPGTRLLVL.

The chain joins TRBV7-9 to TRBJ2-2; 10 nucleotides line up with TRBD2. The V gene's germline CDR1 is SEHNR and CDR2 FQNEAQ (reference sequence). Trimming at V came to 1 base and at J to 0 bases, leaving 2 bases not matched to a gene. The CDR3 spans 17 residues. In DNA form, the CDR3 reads TGTGCCAGCAGCTTAGGGGGGACTAGCGCGAACACCGGGGAGCTGTTTTTT. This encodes CASSLGGTSANTGELFF.

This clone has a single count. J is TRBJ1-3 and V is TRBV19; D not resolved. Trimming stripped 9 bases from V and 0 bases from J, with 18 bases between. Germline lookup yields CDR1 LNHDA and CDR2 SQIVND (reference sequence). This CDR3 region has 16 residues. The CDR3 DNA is TGTGCCAGCAAAGCCACCGACAACAACTCTGGAAACACCATATATTTT. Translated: CASKATDNNSGNTIYF.